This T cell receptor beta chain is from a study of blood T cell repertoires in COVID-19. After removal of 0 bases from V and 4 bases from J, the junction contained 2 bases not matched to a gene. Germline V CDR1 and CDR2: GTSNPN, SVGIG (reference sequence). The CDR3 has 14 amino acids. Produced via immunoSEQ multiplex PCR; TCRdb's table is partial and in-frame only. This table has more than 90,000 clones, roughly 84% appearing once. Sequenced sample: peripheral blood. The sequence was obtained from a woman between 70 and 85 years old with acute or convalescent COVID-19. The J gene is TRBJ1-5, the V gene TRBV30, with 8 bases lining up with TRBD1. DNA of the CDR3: TGTGCCTGGAGTGTAAACAGGGGGAATCAGCCCCAGCATTTT. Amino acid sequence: CAWSVNRGNQPQHF.